The 21 T cell receptor beta chains in this list originate from one sample, sequenced in a study of T cells in Graves' hyperthyroidism and ophthalmopathy. The source material, RNA transcripts, was used to amplify TCR beta CDR3 regions. TCR CDR3 regions were first amplified by RT-PCR with HTBI primers. TCRdb reprocessed the multiplex PCR reads with MiXCR, giving one entry per CDR3 protein. The sample lists approximately 500,000 distinct CDR3 sequences, just over 45% occurring once. The sample comprised peripheral blood or thyroid tissue (not recorded which). These receptor sequences come from a woman aged 18-29 years with Graves' hyperthyroidism.

At least ten counts were recorded for this clonotype. The CDR3 nucleotides are TGTGCCAGCAGTTACGGGGTAGCCGGGGCCAACGTCCTGACTTTC. The encoded protein is CASSYGVAGANVLTF. This rearrangement joins TRBV6-2 or TRBV6-3 to TRBJ2-6; D call uncertain. V dropped 2 bases and J dropped 4 bases, with 9 bases sitting between them. The CDR3 contains 15 residues. CDR1 is MNHEY, CDR2 SVGEGT, per germline.

The V call is TRBV7-6, the J call TRBJ2-3, with 16 bases fitting TRBD2. CDR3 size: 20 residues. Trimming took 4 bases from V and 3 from J; bases not matched to a gene: 13. Per the germline V gene, CDR1 is SGHVS and CDR2 is FNYEAQ. CDR3 DNA: TGTGCCAGCAGCTCTCACCGAGGGACTAGCGGGAGGGCCACTACAGATACGCAGTATTTT. Encoded protein: CASSSHRGTSGRATTDTQYF.

The table lists this clonotype with a few counts. The chain recombines TRBV20-1 with TRBJ2-5; 7 bases line up with TRBD1. CDR1 and CDR2 (germline): DFQATT, SNEGSKA (reference sequence). The ends lost 0 bases at V and 5 bases at J; junction bases unmatched: 24. This CDR3 is 20 amino acids long. For the CDR3, the DNA is TGCAGTGCTAGAGATTCCTACGACTTTCCCGAGGACCCCAGGGGGGAGACCCAGTACTTC. Translating gives CSARDSYDFPEDPRGETQYF.

There are many counts of this clonotype. This sequence joins TRBV5-1 and TRBJ2-7; 7 bases are shared with TRBD1. CDR3 size: 13 residues. The J segment lost 3 bases and the V segment lost 2 bases, leaving 2 bases of the junction unmatched. The V gene's germline CDR1 is SGHRS and CDR2 YFSETQ. The CDR3, as DNA: TGCGCCAGCAGCTTCGACAGGGACTACGAGCAGTACTTC. Amino acids: CASSFDRDYEQYF.

This clonotype was counted many times. The V call is TRBV5-1, the J call TRBJ2-5, with 8 bases aligning to TRBD2. Germline CDR1 and CDR2: SGHRS and YFSETQ. Unmatched junction bases numbered 14, after V lost 2 bases and J lost 5 bases. There are 17 residues in the CDR3. CDR3 loop: CASSFLAGRYGSETQYF. DNA of the CDR3: TGCGCCAGCAGCTTCTTAGCGGGACGGTATGGGTCGGAGACCCAGTACTTC.

This clonotype was found a few times. The chain uses TRBV29-1 and TRBJ2-5, with 15 bases aligning to TRBD2. The V gene end was trimmed by 4 bases and the J gene end by 5 bases; junction bases not matched to a gene: 2. Germline V gene data show CDR1 as SQVTM and CDR2 as ANQGSEA. The CDR3 is 14 residues long. For the CDR3, the DNA is TGCAGCGTTGCTGGACTAGCGGGAGGGGAGACCCAGTACTTC. Translating gives CSVAGLAGGETQYF.

The chain joins TRBV6-1 to TRBJ1-2; D call uncertain. This CDR3 has 12 amino acids. Germline V gives CDR1 MNHNS, CDR2 SASEGT. Trimming took off 6 bases at V and 3 bases at J, with 8 bases between the two ends. CDR3 DNA sequence: TGTGCCAGCAGACCCGGCCACTATGGCTACACCTTC. It specifies CASRPGHYGYTF.

For this clonotype: With a much larger clone just one base away, this may be a read error. The chain combines TRBV9 with TRBJ2-2; D may be TRBD2 (5 bases). The CDR3 has 16 residues. V lost 3 bases and J lost 1, with 13 bases in between. Germline V gene data show CDR1 as SGDLS and CDR2 as YYNGEE. In DNA, the CDR3 is TGTGCCAGCAGCGCCCCGGGGATAGGGAACACCGGGGAGCTGTTTTTT. This gives the protein CASSAPGIGNTGELFF.

The chain has TRBV20-1 and TRBJ2-7; 13 positions agree with TRBD2. The CDR3 sequence is 17 residues long. With 5 bases clipped from V and 4 bases from J, the junction kept 14 bases outside the gene matches. Germline CDR1 is DFQATT and CDR2 is SNEGSKA (reference sequence). This CDR3 is CSAPTSGRAQVVYEQYF. As DNA, the CDR3 is TGCAGTGCTCCTACTAGCGGGAGGGCCCAGGTGGTGTACGAGCAGTACTTC.

There are many counts of this clonotype. The chain recombines TRBV5-8 with TRBJ2-7; tentatively, D is TRBD1 or TRBD2 (6 bases each). The CDR3 runs 12 residues. The germline V and J ends were trimmed by 4 bases and 6 bases, with 11 bases remaining between them. Germline values: CDR1 SGHTS, CDR2 YDEGEE. CDR3 coding DNA: TGTGCCAGCAGCCGGTGGGGGGCCGAGCAGTACTTC. It translates to CASSRWGAEQYF.

Only one count was recorded for this clonotype. The V gene is TRBV20-1, the J gene TRBJ1-2, with D uncertain. Trimming took off 0 bases at V and 0 bases at J, with 8 bases between the two ends. The CDR3 loop spans 14 amino acids. The germline V gene has CDR1 DFQATT and CDR2 SNEGSKA (reference sequence). CDR3 residues: CSARDTVTNYGYTF. In DNA, the CDR3 is TGCAGTGCTAGAGATACAGTTACTAACTATGGCTACACCTTC.

The rearrangement links TRBV10-3 to TRBJ2-1; 10 nucleotides match TRBD1. Germline trimming cut 5 bases from V and 6 bases from J; bases unmatched to any gene: 4. CDR1 ENHRY and CDR2 SYGVKD come from the germline V gene. CDR3 length equals 14 residues. CDR3: CAISPGTGANEQFF. CDR3 nucleotide sequence: TGTGCCATCAGTCCCGGGACAGGGGCCAATGAGCAGTTCTTC.

Turning to this clonotype: A much larger clonotype is one base distant, so this may be a read error. The chain is built from TRBV20-1 and TRBJ1-6, with 8 bases aligning to TRBD1. The trim removed 4 bases at V and 6 bases at J, leaving 8 bases unmatched. Germline-derived CDR1 and CDR2 are DFQATT and SNEGSKA (reference sequence). The CDR3 runs 15 residues. For the CDR3, the DNA is TGCAGTGCTACTCAGGGGGCAATCCTTAATTCACCCCTCCACTTT. This gives the protein CSATQGAILNSPLHF.

This clonotype showed up many times. The genes are TRBV24-1 and TRBJ2-5, with D possibly being TRBD1 or TRBD2 (5 bases each). Germline CDR1 reads KGHDR; CDR2 reads SFDVKD. Between the trimmed V and J ends, which lost 3 bases and 5 bases, there was a span of 15 bases. This CDR3 comprises 15 residues. This CDR3 is CATSDPGTIGETQYF. In DNA form, the CDR3 reads TGTGCCACCAGTGATCCTGGGACGATCGGGGAGACCCAGTACTTC.

The chain couples TRBV29-1 to TRBJ1-5; no definite D call. The CDR3 consists of 13 residues. The V gene's germline CDR1 is SQVTM and CDR2 ANQGSEA. The V and J ends lost 8 bases and 14 bases respectively, with 25 bases between them. The chain's CDR3 is CSFLAGGPLDEHF. The CDR3 DNA follows: TGCAGCTTCTTAGCGGGAGGGCCATTAGATGAGCATTTT.

This clonotype was seen many times. This chain's CDR3 is CASSHRTGFLNYGYTF. In DNA, the CDR3 is TGTGCCAGCAGCCATCGAACAGGTTTCCTTAACTATGGCTACACCTTC. The rearrangement uses TRBV3-1 and TRBJ1-2; maybe TRBD1 (5 bases). CDR3 length: 16 residues. CDR1 and CDR2 from the germline V gene are LGHDT and YNNKEL (reference sequence). V was cut by 3 bases and J by 1 base, with 15 bases left in between.

The chain links TRBV25-1 to TRBJ1-3; D may be TRBD1 (5 bases). Deletions cut 1 base from V and 4 bases from J, with 11 bases between. The CDR3 is 15 residues long. CDR1 MGHDK and CDR2 SYGVNS come from the germline V gene. The CDR3 DNA sequence: TGTGCCAGCAGTGAATGGGGGGGGTTCGGAAACACCATATATTTT. Translating gives CASSEWGGFGNTIYF.

This clonotype was counted at least ten times. The rearrangement uses TRBV7-9 and TRBJ1-6; D is unresolved. Germline lookup yields CDR1 SEHNR and CDR2 FQNEAQ (reference sequence). The CDR3 has 15 residues. The germline V and J ends were trimmed by 5 bases and 9 bases, with 17 bases remaining between them. The CDR3, as DNA: TGTGCCAGCAGCCCCCTGGTGGAGGGCGGTTCACCCCTCCACTTT. Its translation: CASSPLVEGGSPLHF.

This chain uses TRBV20-1 with TRBJ2-1; weak D call: TRBD2 (5 bases). The CDR3 loop spans 15 amino acids. V lost 3 bases, J lost 2 bases, and 14 bases lay in between. Germline V gene sequence: CDR1 DFQATT, CDR2 SNEGSKA (reference sequence). The CDR3 loop reads CSARPPREPYNEQFF. The CDR3 coding sequence is TGCAGTGCTAGGCCCCCTAGGGAGCCCTACAATGAGCAGTTCTTC.

There are a few counts of this clonotype. The V call is TRBV7-9, the J call TRBJ2-3; D ambiguous. Trimming took off 5 bases at V and 6 bases at J, with 12 bases between the two ends. This CDR3 is built from 13 residues. Germline V gives CDR1 SEHNR, CDR2 FQNEAQ (reference sequence). CDR3 sequence: CASSAPRGDTQYF. CDR3 DNA: TGTGCCAGCAGCGCCCCGCGTGGGGATACGCAGTATTTT.

V gene TRBV20-1 combines with J gene TRBJ2-6, with TRBD1 identical over 7 bases. The CDR3 consists of 16 residues. Germline V gene lookup returns CDR1 DFQATT and CDR2 SNEGSKA (reference sequence). The CDR3 region is CSVRQGQQSGANVLTF. The CDR3 nucleotides are TGCAGCGTTAGACAGGGACAGCAGTCTGGGGCCAACGTCCTGACTTTC.